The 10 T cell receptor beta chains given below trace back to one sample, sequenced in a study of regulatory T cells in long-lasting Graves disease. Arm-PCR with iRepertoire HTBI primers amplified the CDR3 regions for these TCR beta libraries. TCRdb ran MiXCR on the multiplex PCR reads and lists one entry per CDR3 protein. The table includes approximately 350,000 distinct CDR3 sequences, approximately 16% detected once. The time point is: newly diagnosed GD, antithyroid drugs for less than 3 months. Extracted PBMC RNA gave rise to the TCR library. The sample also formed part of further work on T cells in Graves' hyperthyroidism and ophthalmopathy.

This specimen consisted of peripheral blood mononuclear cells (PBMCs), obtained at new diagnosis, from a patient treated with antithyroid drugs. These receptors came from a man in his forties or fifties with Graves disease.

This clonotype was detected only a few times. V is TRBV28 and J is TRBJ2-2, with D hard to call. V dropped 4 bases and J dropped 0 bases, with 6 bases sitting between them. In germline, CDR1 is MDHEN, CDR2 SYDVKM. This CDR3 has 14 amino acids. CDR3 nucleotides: TGTGCCAGCAGTTCTGGGTCGAACACCGGGGAGCTGTTTTTT. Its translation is CASSSGSNTGELFF.

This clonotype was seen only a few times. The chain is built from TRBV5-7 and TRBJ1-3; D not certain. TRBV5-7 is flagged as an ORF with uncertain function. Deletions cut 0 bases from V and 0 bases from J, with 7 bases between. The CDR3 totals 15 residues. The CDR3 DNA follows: TGTGCCAGCAGCTTGGTTGGGAGCTCTGGAAACACCATATATTTT. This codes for CASSLVGSSGNTIYF.

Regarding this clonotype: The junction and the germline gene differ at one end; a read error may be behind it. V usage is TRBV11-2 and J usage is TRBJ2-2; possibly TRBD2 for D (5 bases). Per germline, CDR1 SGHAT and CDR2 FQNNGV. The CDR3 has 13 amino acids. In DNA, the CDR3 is TGTGCCAGCAGCTTATGGGTAACCGGGGAGCTGTCTTTT. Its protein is CASSLWVTGELSF.

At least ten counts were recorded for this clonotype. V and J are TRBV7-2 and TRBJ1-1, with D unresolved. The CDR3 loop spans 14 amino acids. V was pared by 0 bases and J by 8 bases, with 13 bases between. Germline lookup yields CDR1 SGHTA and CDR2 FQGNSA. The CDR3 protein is CASSLARTVREAFF. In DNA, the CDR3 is TGTGCCAGCAGCTTAGCTCGGACGGTCAGGGAAGCTTTCTTT. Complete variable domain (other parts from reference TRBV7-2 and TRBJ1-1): GAGVSQSPSNKVTEKGKDVELRCDPISGHTALYWYRQSLGQGLEFLIYFQGNSAPDKSGLPSDRFSAERTGGSVSTLTIQRTQQEDSAVYLCASSLARTVREAFFGQGTRLTVV.

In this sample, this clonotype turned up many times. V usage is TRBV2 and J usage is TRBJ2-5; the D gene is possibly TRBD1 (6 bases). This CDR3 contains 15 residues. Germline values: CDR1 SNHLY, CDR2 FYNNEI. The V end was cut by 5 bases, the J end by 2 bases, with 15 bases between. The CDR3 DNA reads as TGTGCCAGCAGTTGGGGGCAAACCTTTCAAGAGACCCAGTACTTC. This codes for CASSWGQTFQETQYF.

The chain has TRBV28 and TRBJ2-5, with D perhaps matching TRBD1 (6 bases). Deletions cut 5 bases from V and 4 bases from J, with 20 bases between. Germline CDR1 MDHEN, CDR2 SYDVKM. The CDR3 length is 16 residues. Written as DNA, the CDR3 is TGTGCCAGCAGTCTCGGACAGCCGACTTCCCGAGAGACCCAGTACTTC. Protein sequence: CASSLGQPTSRETQYF.

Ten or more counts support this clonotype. The DNA for the CDR3 is TGTGCCAGCAGCGAGCAGGGGACCTACAATGAGCAGTTCTTC. This gives the protein CASSEQGTYNEQFF. V and J are TRBV11-3 and TRBJ2-1, with D possibly TRBD1 on 6 matching bases. The germline gives CDR1 SGHNT, CDR2 YENEEA. The CDR3 sequence is 14 residues long. Trimming cost V 5 bases and J 2 bases, with 10 bases left between them.

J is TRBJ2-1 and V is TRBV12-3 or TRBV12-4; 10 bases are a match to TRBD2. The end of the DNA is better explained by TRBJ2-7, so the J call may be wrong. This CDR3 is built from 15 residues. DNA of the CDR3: TGTGCCAGCAGTTTGACTAGCGGGCTTCCCTACGAGCAGTACTTC. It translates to CASSLTSGLPYEQYF.

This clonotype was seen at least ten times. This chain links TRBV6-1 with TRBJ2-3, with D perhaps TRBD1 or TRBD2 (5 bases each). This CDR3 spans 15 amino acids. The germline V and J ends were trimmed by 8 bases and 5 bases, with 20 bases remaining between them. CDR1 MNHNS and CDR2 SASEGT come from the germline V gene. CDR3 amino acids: CASARGVISRDTQYF. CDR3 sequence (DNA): TGTGCCAGCGCAAGAGGGGTTATTTCGAGAGATACGCAGTATTTT.

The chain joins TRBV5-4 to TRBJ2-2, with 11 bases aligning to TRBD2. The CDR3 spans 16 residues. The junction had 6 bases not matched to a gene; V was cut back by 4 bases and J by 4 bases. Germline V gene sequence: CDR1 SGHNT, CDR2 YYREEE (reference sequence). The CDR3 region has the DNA TGTGCCAGCAGCGGTAGCGGGGGGGCCGGCACCGGGGAGCTGTTTTTT. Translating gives CASSGSGGAGTGELFF.